This record covers a single T cell receptor beta chain. The V and J ends lost 5 bases and 0 bases respectively, with 8 bases between them. This CDR3 comprises 13 residues. Germline values: CDR1 DFQATT, CDR2 SNEGSKA (reference sequence). TCRdb re-called the RACE reads with MiXCR, one entry per CDR3 protein. Of approximately 90,000 distinct CDR3 sequences listed, about 10% are singletons. These data come from a study of human T cells and chemical hapten exposure. Time point: healthy volunteer bleed at 2 weeks. Unfractionated whole blood served as the source for total RNA extraction. This clonotype was obtained from a female donor in good health. Some clones in this sample may be carry-over from other donors' samples. The rearrangement links TRBV20-1 to TRBJ1-5; D is possibly TRBD1 (5 bases). Sequencing was done on a sample of whole blood. The CDR3 sequence: CSAQRGSNQPQHF. The CDR3 coding sequence is TGCAGTGCTCAGAGGGGTAGCAATCAGCCCCAGCATTTT.